The 28 T cell receptor beta chains in this list originate from one sample, sequenced in a study of blood T cell repertoires in COVID-19. Libraries were prepared by immunoSEQ multiplex PCR; TCRdb keeps only in-frame clonotypes and omits some of them. There are roughly 220,000 clones in the sample; approximately 85% occur only once, and around 8% lies in the top ten. Source material: peripheral blood. The source is an elderly woman with COVID-19, enrolled during active disease.

The CDR3 region is CASNTKSGGRGYTF. DNA of the CDR3: TGTGCCAGCAACACTAAATCAGGGGGCCGGGGCTACACCTTC. The rearrangement joins TRBV19 to TRBJ1-2, with 8 bases that match TRBD1. V lost 9 bases, J lost 8 bases, and 14 bases stayed unmatched. CDR1 is LNHDA and CDR2 is SQIVND in the germline V gene (reference sequence). This CDR3 has 14 residues. Looking up the rest from reference TRBV19 and TRBJ1-2 gives the full variable domain: DGGITQSPKYLFRKEGQNVTLSCEQNLNHDAMYWYRQDPGQGLRLIYYSQIVNDFQKGDIAEGYSVSREKKESFPLTVTSAQKNPTAFYLCASNTKSGGRGYTFGSGTRLTVV.

This chain uses TRBV10-2 with TRBJ1-1; 10 nucleotides align to TRBD1. Germline loops: CDR1 WSHSY, CDR2 SAAADI. J was trimmed by 1 base and V by 6 bases; bases with no gene match: 8. The CDR3 is 16 amino acids. CDR3 coding DNA: TGCGCCAGCAGGGACAGGGGGTCCCCCTCGAACACTGAAGCTTTCTTT. The encoded protein is CASRDRGSPSNTEAFF.

The V call is TRBV4-3, the J call TRBJ2-2; 13 bases map to TRBD2. CDR1 and CDR2 (germline): LGHNA, YSLEER. V lost 1 base and J lost 5; bases outside the gene matches: 1. The CDR3 has 16 residues. For the CDR3, the DNA is TGCGCCAGCAGCCAAGGGACTAGCGGGAGAACCGGGGAGCTGTTTTTT. As protein: CASSQGTSGRTGELFF.

The gene calls are TRBV30 and TRBJ2-7, with 7 bases identical to TRBD1. Germline-derived CDR1 and CDR2 are GTSNPN and SVGIG (reference sequence). The CDR3 runs to 17 residues. V was pared by 0 bases and J by 4 bases, with 15 bases of the junction left unmatched. This CDR3 reads CAWSVRFSTGKGYEQYF. For the CDR3, the DNA is TGTGCCTGGAGTGTTCGTTTCTCGACAGGGAAGGGATACGAGCAGTACTTC. Combining the CDR3 with reference TRBV30 and TRBJ2-7 gives the whole variable domain SQTIHQWPATLVQPVGSPLSLECTVEGTSNPNLYWYRQAAGRGLQLLFYSVGIGQISSEVPQNLSASRPQDRQFILSSKKLLLSDSGFYLCAWSVRFSTGKGYEQYFGPGTRLTVT.

The J gene is TRBJ2-7, the V gene TRBV7-3; tentative D call: TRBD1 (5 bases). V lost 2 bases to trimming and J lost 1 base, with 12 bases between them. The CDR3 is made up of 15 amino acids. From germline, CDR1 is SGHTA and CDR2 FQGTGA. CDR3 sequence reads: CASSLSRTTSYEQYF. The CDR3, as DNA: TGTGCCAGCAGCTTATCCCGGACAACATCCTACGAGCAGTACTTC. The full variable domain, with the rest looked up from reference TRBV7-3 and TRBJ2-7, is GAGVSQTPSNKVTEKGKYVELRCDPISGHTALYWYRQSLGQGPEFLIYFQGTGAADDSGLPNDRFFAVRPEGSVSTLKIQRTERGDSAVYLCASSLSRTTSYEQYFGPGTRLTVT.

The chain uses TRBV15 and TRBJ1-1, with D hard to call. The CDR3 sequence is 12 residues long. V lost 1 base, J lost 9 bases, and 9 bases lay in between. CDR1 and CDR2 from the germline V gene are LNHNV and YYDKDF (reference sequence). CDR3 DNA: TGTGCCACCAGCAGAGTAGGCGGTCAAGCTTTCTTT. This sequence encodes CATSRVGGQAFF.

The chain has TRBV3-1 (or the pseudogene TRBV3-2) and TRBJ1-5, with D possibly matching TRBD1 (5 bases). Trimming cost V 1 base and J 6 bases, with 7 bases left between them. CDR1 is LGHDT and CDR2 is YNNKEL in the germline V gene (reference sequence). The CDR3 covers 13 residues. CDR3 nucleotide sequence: TGTGCCAGCAGCCAAGGCGGGGCTCAGCCCCAGCATTTT. Its translation is CASSQGGAQPQHF.

The rearrangement uses TRBV12-5 and TRBJ1-3; 8 bases align to TRBD1. Germline trimming cut 0 bases from V and 10 bases from J; bases unmatched to any gene: 11. This CDR3 spans 16 amino acids. Germline assignment: CDR1 LGHNT and CDR2 FRNRAP. Here the CDR3 DNA reads TGTGCTAGTGGTTTGGTACTCGGGACAGGTCCAACTACCATATATTTT. It specifies CASGLVLGTGPTTIYF.

The chain recombines TRBV21-1 with TRBJ1-5; the D segment call TRBD1 is taken from the table without a DNA check. TRBV21-1 is listed as a pseudogene. CDR3 length equals 17 residues. DNA for the CDR3: TGTGCCAGCAGCCCCTGGACAGGGGGCTATTTGGATCAGCCCCAGCATTTT. Amino acids: CASSPWTGGYLDQPQHF.

This clone occurred a few times. The chain carries TRBV5-6 and TRBJ2-3, with TRBD2 identical over 7 bases. Trimming took 6 bases from V and 3 from J; bases not matched to a gene: 16. The CDR3 contains 17 residues. In germline, CDR1 is SGHDT, CDR2 YYEEEE. CDR3 region: CASTLTSTGRPTDTQYF. The CDR3 DNA reads TGTGCCAGCACCTTAACCTCGACCGGGAGGCCAACAGATACGCAGTATTTT.

CDR3 loop: CASRFRGTNTEAFF. The DNA for the CDR3 is TGTGCCAGCAGATTCAGGGGGACGAACACTGAAGCTTTCTTT. The chain recombines TRBV6-6 with TRBJ1-1, with TRBD1 matching over 7 bases. V was clipped by 6 bases and J by 1 base; unmatched bases: 5. In germline, CDR1 is MNHNY, CDR2 SVGAGI (reference sequence). This CDR3 comprises 14 residues.

This clone was recorded only once. The rearrangement joins TRBV5-1 to TRBJ2-1; D may be TRBD2 (5 bases). V gave up 4 bases and J gave up 3 bases, with 11 bases separating them. The CDR3 totals 14 residues. CDR1 and CDR2 from the germline V gene are SGHRS and YFSETQ. The CDR3 reads CASSGASGYNEQFF. The CDR3 region has the DNA TGCGCCAGCAGCGGAGCGAGCGGCTACAATGAGCAGTTCTTC.

This clone appeared a single time. The chain uses TRBV19 and TRBJ1-4; unclear D gene. CDR1 LNHDA and CDR2 SQIVND come from the germline V gene (reference sequence). V lost 6 bases to trimming and J lost 7 bases, with 15 bases between them. CDR3 size: 14 residues. The CDR3 DNA reads TGTGCCAGTAGGCCGGCGGCCACGGTTGAAAAACTGTTTTTT. This encodes CASRPAATVEKLFF.

The V and J genes are TRBV11-3 and TRBJ2-7, with D uncertain. The length of the CDR3 is 15 residues. CDR1 is SGHNT, CDR2 YENEEA, per germline. Deletions cut 2 bases from V and 6 bases from J, with 17 bases between. The CDR3 region is CASSLQSTGLGEQYF. The CDR3 nucleotides are TGTGCCAGCAGCTTACAAAGTACGGGTCTGGGCGAGCAGTACTTC. The variable domain in full, with the rest retrieved from reference TRBV11-3 and TRBJ2-7, is EAGVVQSPRYKIIEKKQPVAFWCNPISGHNTLYWYLQNLGQGPELLIRYENEEAVDDSQLPKDRFSAERLKGVDSTLKIQPAELGDSAVYLCASSLQSTGLGEQYFGPGTRLTVT.

This rearrangement joins TRBV6-6 to TRBJ1-4; D not resolved. Germline V gene lookup returns CDR1 MNHNY and CDR2 SVGAGI (reference sequence). The ends were cut back, 6 bases at V and 8 bases at J, with 16 bases in the middle. This CDR3 is built from 14 residues. The CDR3 protein is CASRAPGGGEKLFF. DNA of the CDR3: TGTGCCAGCAGGGCCCCGGGAGGCGGGGAAAAACTGTTTTTT.

This chain links TRBV19 with TRBJ2-2; TRBD2 might be the D (5 bases). V shed 7 bases and J shed 0 bases, with 15 bases lying between them. This CDR3 region has 16 residues. Germline CDR1 is LNHDA and CDR2 is SQIVND (reference sequence). The CDR3 DNA is TGTGCCAGTAATCCCAGCGGAGGATCGAACACCGGGGAGCTGTTTTTT. Translation: CASNPSGGSNTGELFF.

This clone occurred a few times. This chain links TRBV27 with TRBJ1-1, with 10 bases identical to TRBD1. The CDR3 is made up of 14 amino acids. V gave up 6 bases and J gave up 6 bases; unmatched junction bases: 7. CDR1 is MNHEY and CDR2 is SMNVEV in the germline V gene (reference sequence). The CDR3 nucleotides are TGTGCCAGCAGCCCCGACAGGGGGCCTTCTGAAGCTTTCTTT. This sequence encodes CASSPDRGPSEAFF.

V and J are TRBV4-1 and TRBJ2-5, with 14 bases that match TRBD2. The CDR3 totals 20 residues. V lost 0 bases, J lost 7 bases, and 16 bases stayed unmatched. Germline assignment: CDR1 MGHRA and CDR2 YSYEKL. The CDR3 region is CASSQDPGTSGGPGRGTQYF. CDR3 nucleotide sequence: TGCGCCAGCAGCCAAGATCCTGGGACTAGCGGGGGCCCGGGACGGGGGACCCAGTACTTC.

V usage is TRBV28 and J usage is TRBJ2-6; D perhaps matches TRBD2 (7 bases). CDR1 is MDHEN, CDR2 SYDVKM, per germline. V shed 5 bases and J shed 0 bases, with 17 bases lying between them. The CDR3 consists of 18 residues. The CDR3: CASSLGRGLSSGANVLTF. The CDR3 nucleotides read TGTGCCAGCAGTCTAGGGAGGGGGTTAAGCTCTGGGGCCAACGTCCTGACTTTC.

The V and J genes are TRBV28 and TRBJ2-3; TRBD2 matches at 8 bases. From germline, CDR1 is MDHEN and CDR2 SYDVKM. This CDR3 spans 14 amino acids. The trim removed 3 bases at V and 4 bases at J, leaving 3 bases unmatched. The CDR3 DNA sequence: TGTGCCAGCAGTTTCGGGAGGGGTCCAGATACGCAGTATTTT. Translation gives CASSFGRGPDTQYF.

This chain links TRBV5-5 with TRBJ2-1; 7 nucleotides match TRBD2. V dropped 4 bases and J dropped 1; count of bases not matched to a gene: 5. The CDR3 runs to 15 residues. Germline assignment: CDR1 SGHKS and CDR2 YYEKEE (reference sequence). CDR3 sequence (DNA): TGTGCCAGCAGCCCCTGGACTAGTTCCTACAATGAGCAGTTCTTC. Its translation is CASSPWTSSYNEQFF.

A few counts support this clone. This chain joins TRBV30 and TRBJ1-1; D is unclear. The CDR3 totals 11 residues. Per the germline V gene, CDR1 is GTSNPN and CDR2 is SVGIG (reference sequence). Trimming pared 6 bases from V and 1 base from J, leaving 6 bases between. The CDR3 nucleotides read TGTGCCTGCGGTACGAACACTGAAGCTTTCTTT. Its translation is CACGTNTEAFF.

The chain uses TRBV4-1 and TRBJ2-3, with D possibly matching TRBD2 (5 bases). Between the trimmed V and J ends, which lost 0 bases and 0 bases, there was a span of 10 bases. CDR3 size: 16 residues. The germline V gene encodes CDR1 MGHRA and CDR2 YSYEKL. CDR3: CASSQEAGPSTDTQYF. The DNA of the CDR3 is TGCGCCAGCAGCCAAGAGGCGGGCCCTAGCACAGATACGCAGTATTTT.

This chain links TRBV7-9 with TRBJ1-2, with D possibly being TRBD1 (6 bases). CDR1 and CDR2 from the germline V gene are SEHNR and FQNEAQ (reference sequence). V dropped 6 bases and J dropped 3 bases, with 14 bases sitting between them. The length of the CDR3 is 14 residues. The DNA for the CDR3 is TGTGCCAGCAGTCGGCGCGGGGGCGACTATGGCTACACCTTC. Its translation: CASSRRGGDYGYTF.

This clone was picked up a small number of times. J is TRBJ2-7 and V is TRBV6-5, with 12 bases lining up with TRBD1. This CDR3 has 15 residues. V dropped 6 bases and J dropped 3; count of bases not matched to a gene: 6. Germline values: CDR1 MNHEY, CDR2 SVGAGI. The DNA of the CDR3 is TGTGCCAGCAGGTACCGGGACAGGGGGCTCTACGAGCAGTACTTC. Protein product: CASRYRDRGLYEQYF.

The chain is built from TRBV7-9 and TRBJ2-6; 8 bases fit TRBD2. V trimming: 5 bases; J trimming: 3 bases; junction bases outside the gene matches: 3. Germline V gene data show CDR1 as SEHNR and CDR2 as FQNEAQ (reference sequence). This CDR3 has 15 amino acids. DNA for the CDR3: TGTGCCAGCAGCCCCCTAGCGGGTGGGGCCAACGTCCTGACTTTC. This sequence encodes CASSPLAGGANVLTF.

This sequence joins TRBV19 and TRBJ1-4; D is perhaps TRBD1 (6 bases). Germline CDR1 and CDR2: LNHDA and SQIVND (reference sequence). The V gene lost 4 bases and the J gene lost 8 bases, with 11 bases spanning the gap. The CDR3 runs to 13 residues. The chain's CDR3 is CASSNRVGEKLFF. DNA for the CDR3: TGTGCCAGTAGTAACAGGGTAGGGGAAAAACTGTTTTTT.

J is TRBJ2-4 and V is TRBV29-1; possible D gene TRBD2, 5 bases. The CDR3 length is 15 residues. CDR1 and CDR2 (germline): SQVTM, ANQGSEA. Trimming shortened V by 4 bases and J by 9 bases, and 22 bases separated the two germline ends. CDR3 DNA: TGCAGCGTTGGAAAAGCAGGAGGAGAAGGGAGCATTCAGTACTTC. Encoded protein: CSVGKAGGEGSIQYF.